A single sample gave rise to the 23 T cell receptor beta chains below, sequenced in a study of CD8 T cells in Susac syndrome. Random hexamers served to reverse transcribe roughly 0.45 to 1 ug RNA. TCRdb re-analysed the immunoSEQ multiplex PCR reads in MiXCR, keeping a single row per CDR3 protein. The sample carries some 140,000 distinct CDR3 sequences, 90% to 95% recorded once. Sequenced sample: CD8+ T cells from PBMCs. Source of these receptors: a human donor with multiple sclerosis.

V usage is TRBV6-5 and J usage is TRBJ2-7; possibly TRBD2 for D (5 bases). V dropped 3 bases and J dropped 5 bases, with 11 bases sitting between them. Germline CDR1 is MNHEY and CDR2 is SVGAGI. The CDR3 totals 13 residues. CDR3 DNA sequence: TGTGCCAGCAGTTATGGAGGTCTCAACGAGCAGTACTTC. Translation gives CASSYGGLNEQYF.

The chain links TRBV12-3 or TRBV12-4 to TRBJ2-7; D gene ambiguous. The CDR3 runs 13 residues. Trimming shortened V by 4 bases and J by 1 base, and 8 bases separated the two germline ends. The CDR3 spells CASSSGHSYEQYF. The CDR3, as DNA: TGTGCCAGCAGTTCCGGCCATTCCTACGAGCAGTACTTC.

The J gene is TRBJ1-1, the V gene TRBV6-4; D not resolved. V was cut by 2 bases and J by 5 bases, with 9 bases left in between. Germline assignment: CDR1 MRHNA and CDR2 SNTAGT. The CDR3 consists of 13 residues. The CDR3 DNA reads TGTGCCAGCAGTGACAGGGTGGGAACTGAAGCTTTCTTT. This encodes CASSDRVGTEAFF.

As DNA, the CDR3 is TGTGCCAGCAGCGCCCGGACAGATACGCAGTATTTT. This encodes CASSARTDTQYF. The rearrangement uses TRBV13 and TRBJ2-3; D remains unclear. Germline V gene lookup returns CDR1 PRHDT and CDR2 FYEKMQ (reference sequence). The V and J ends lost 5 bases and 3 bases respectively, with 6 bases between them. This CDR3 has 12 residues.

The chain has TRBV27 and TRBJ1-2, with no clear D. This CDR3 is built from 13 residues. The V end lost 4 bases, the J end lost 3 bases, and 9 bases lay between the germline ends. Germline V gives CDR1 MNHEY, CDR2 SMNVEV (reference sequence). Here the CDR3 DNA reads TGTGCCAGCAGTTGGTCAGTAGACTATGGCTACACCTTC. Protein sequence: CASSWSVDYGYTF.

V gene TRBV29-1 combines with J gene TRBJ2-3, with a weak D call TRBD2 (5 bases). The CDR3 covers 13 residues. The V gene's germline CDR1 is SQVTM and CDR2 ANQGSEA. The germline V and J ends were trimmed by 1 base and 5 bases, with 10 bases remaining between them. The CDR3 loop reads CSVEGLLQDTQYF. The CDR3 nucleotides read TGCAGCGTTGAAGGACTACTCCAAGATACGCAGTATTTT.

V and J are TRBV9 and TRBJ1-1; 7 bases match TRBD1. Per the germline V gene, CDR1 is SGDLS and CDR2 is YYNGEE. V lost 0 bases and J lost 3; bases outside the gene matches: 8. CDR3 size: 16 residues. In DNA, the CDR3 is TGTGCCAGCAGCGTAGGGGAAACAGGGGACTACACTGAAGCTTTCTTT. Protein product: CASSVGETGDYTEAFF.

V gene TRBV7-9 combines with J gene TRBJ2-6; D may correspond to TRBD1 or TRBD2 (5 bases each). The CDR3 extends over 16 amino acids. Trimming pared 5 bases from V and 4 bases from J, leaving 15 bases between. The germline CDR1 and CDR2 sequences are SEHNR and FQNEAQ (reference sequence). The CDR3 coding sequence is TGTGCCAGCAGCGGCTTTCGGGGCCTCGGGGCCAACGTCCTGACTTTC. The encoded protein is CASSGFRGLGANVLTF.

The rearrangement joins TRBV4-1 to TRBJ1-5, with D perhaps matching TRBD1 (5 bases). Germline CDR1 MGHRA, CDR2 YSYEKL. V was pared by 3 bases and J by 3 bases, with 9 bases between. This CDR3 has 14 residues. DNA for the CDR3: TGCGCCAGCAGCCAGGGTGGGGCCAATCAGCCCCAGCATTTT. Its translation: CASSQGGANQPQHF.

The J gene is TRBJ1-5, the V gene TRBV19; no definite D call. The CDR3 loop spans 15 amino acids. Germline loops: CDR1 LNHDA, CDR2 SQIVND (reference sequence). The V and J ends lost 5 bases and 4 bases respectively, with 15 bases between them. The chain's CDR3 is CASSSMGSGNQPQHF. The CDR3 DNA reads TGTGCCAGTAGTTCCATGGGATCGGGGAATCAGCCCCAGCATTTT.

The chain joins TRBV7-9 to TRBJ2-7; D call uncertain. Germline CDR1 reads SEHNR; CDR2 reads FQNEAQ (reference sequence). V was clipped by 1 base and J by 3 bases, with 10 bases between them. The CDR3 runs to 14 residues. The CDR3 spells CASSLDGSGYEQYF. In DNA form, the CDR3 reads TGTGCCAGCAGCTTAGACGGTTCTGGCTACGAGCAGTACTTC.

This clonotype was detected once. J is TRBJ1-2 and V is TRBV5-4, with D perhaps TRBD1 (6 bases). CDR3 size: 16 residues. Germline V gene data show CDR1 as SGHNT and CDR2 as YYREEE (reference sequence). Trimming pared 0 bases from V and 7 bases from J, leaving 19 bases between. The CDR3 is CASSLDSRPGASGYTF. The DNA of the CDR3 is TGTGCCAGCAGCTTGGACTCCCGGCCGGGGGCGAGTGGCTACACCTTC.

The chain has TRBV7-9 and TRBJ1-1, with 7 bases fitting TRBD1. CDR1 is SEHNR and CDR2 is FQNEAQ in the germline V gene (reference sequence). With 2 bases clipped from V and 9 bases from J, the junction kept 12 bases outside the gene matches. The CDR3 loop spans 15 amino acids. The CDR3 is CASSLSEAGGQKAFF. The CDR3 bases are TGTGCCAGCAGCTTATCTGAGGCAGGGGGGCAAAAAGCTTTCTTT.

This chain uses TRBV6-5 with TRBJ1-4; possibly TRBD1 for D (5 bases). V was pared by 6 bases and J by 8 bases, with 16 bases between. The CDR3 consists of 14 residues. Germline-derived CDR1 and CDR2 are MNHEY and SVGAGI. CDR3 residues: CASRQAGSFEKLFF. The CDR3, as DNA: TGTGCCAGCAGACAAGCAGGGTCTTTCGAAAAACTGTTTTTT.

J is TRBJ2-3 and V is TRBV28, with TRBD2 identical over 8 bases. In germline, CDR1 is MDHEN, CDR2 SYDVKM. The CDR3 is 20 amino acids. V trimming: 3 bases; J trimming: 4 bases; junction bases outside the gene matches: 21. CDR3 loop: CASSFPQSASPAGAADTQYF. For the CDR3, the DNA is TGTGCCAGCAGTTTCCCCCAATCGGCGTCGCCAGCGGGAGCGGCAGATACGCAGTATTTT.

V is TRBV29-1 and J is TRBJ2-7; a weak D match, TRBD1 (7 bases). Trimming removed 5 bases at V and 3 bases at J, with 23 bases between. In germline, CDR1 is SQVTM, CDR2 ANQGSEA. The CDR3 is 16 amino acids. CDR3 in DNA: TGCAGCGTTCAGGGGGGTACAGAGACGTGGGGCTACGAGCAGTACTTC. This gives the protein CSVQGGTETWGYEQYF.

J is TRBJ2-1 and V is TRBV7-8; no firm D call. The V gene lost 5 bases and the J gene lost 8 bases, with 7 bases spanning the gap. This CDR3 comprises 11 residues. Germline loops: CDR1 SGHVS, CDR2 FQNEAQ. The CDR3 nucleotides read TGTGCCAGCAGCCTTAAGGATGAGCAGTTCTTC. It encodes CASSLKDEQFF.

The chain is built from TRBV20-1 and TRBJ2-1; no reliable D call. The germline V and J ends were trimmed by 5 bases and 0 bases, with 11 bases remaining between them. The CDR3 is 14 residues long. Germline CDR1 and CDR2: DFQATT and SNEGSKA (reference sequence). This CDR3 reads CSAYDDSSYNEQFF. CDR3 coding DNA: TGCAGTGCTTATGACGATAGCTCCTACAATGAGCAGTTCTTC.

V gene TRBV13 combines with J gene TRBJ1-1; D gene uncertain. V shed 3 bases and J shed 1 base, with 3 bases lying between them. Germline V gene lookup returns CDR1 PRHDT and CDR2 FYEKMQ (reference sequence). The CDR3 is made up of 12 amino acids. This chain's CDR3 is CASSFTNTEAFF. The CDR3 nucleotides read TGTGCCAGCAGCTTTACGAACACTGAAGCTTTCTTT.

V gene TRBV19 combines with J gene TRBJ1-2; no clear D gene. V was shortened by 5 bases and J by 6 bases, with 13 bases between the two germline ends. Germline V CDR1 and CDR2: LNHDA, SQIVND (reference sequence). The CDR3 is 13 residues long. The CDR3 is CASSSSDWNGYTF. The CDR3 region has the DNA TGTGCCAGTAGTTCGTCCGATTGGAATGGCTACACCTTC.

The CDR3 DNA sequence: TGCGCCAGCAGCCAAGGGTTTTTCGACGGGCCCACCTACGAGCAGTACTTC. The encoded protein is CASSQGFFDGPTYEQYF. The rearrangement joins TRBV4-1 to TRBJ2-7; D remains unclear. CDR1 and CDR2 from the germline V gene are MGHRA and YSYEKL. Trimming pared 1 base from V and 2 bases from J, leaving 18 bases between. The CDR3 consists of 17 residues.

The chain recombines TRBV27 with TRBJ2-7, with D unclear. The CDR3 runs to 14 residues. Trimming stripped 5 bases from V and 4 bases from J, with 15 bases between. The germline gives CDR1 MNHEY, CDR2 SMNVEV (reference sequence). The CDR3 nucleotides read TGTGCCAGCAGTCAAGGGTCCAGAACGTACGAGCAGTACTTC. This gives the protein CASSQGSRTYEQYF.

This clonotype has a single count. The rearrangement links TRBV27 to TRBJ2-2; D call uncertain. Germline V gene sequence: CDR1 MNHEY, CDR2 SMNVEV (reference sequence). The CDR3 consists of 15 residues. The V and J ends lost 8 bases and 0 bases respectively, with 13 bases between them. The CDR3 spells CASGWQRPNTGELFF. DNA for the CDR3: TGTGCCAGCGGCTGGCAGCGCCCGAACACCGGGGAGCTGTTTTTT.